This T cell receptor (beta chain) is drawn from a study of blood T cell repertoires in COVID-19. The table came from immunoSEQ multiplex PCR; TCRdb's copy has only in-frame clones and leaves some out. The table lists 250,000 to 300,000 clones, approximately 89% of them singletons, with 2.9% in the top ten. The CDR3 has 19 amino acids. The clonotype originates from a woman aged 45-60 years who had been exposed to COVID-19. The specimen was PBMCs or T cells enriched from blood (not recorded which). The chain is built from TRBV12-2 and TRBJ1-4; TRBD1 reflects the table's D call only, with no check against the DNA. TRBV12-2 is assigned pseudogene status. CDR3 sequence (DNA): TGTGCAAGTCGCTTAAGGTGGATCGACAGGGCCGCGACTAATGAAAAACTGTTTTTT. It yields the protein CASRLRWIDRAATNEKLFF.